This TCR beta chain derives from a study of Ad26.COV2.S vaccination and SARS-CoV-2 variants. Study-level background: In the study, Ad26.COV2.S was injected intramuscularly once, or twice 56 days apart.

Generated by immunoSEQ multiplex PCR, the TCRdb table keeps only in-frame clones and is missing some. Of about 350,000 clones in the sample, 85% to 90% were seen once. Stated treatment: 19 received Ad26.COV2.S at low or high dose, single or two shots; several received placebo; per-sample allocation not given. At day 63 after the first vaccine or placebo injection, samples were drawn. An adult of 18-55 years in Boston served as donor. This sequence originates from a person aged 18 to 59 who received the Ad26.COV2.S COVID-19 vaccine or a placebo. The input for sequencing was peripheral blood, taken in a trial of Ad26.COV2.S vaccine versus placebo.

CDR3 sequence (DNA): TGTGCCAGCAGCTTAACCGGCTGGCCCGAAGCTTTCTTT. This codes for CASSLTGWPEAFF. This sequence joins TRBV7-2 and TRBJ1-1, with D hard to call. Germline CDR1 reads SGHTA; CDR2 reads FQGNSA. V was cut by 2 bases and J by 8 bases, with 12 bases left in between. The CDR3 contains 13 residues.